Shown below are 3 T cell receptor beta chains from a single sample sequenced in a study of cytomegalovirus exposure and HLA in healthy donors. In the PCR, 60 Vbeta and 13 Jbeta primers were used. Clones were read by immunoSEQ multiplex PCR, and TCRdb kept only the in-frame ones, dropping some. There are about 120,000 clones in the sample; 75% to 90% occur only once, and about 2% lies in the top ten. Input material: PBMCs. These receptors all stem from a young man in good health and CMV-seronegative.

The gene calls are TRBV6-5 and TRBJ1-1, with D possibly matching TRBD1 (6 bases). This CDR3 is 14 amino acids long. V lost 5 bases and J lost 6, with 16 bases in between. Per the germline V gene, CDR1 is MNHEY and CDR2 is SVGAGI. CDR3 DNA sequence: TGTGCCAGCAGTCCTCTGCGGGGGGCGCCTGAAGCTTTCTTT. Translating gives CASSPLRGAPEAFF.

Turning to this clone: The same CDR3 arises from other DNA sequences in this sample as well. This chain connects TRBV7-5 to TRBJ2-1; TRBD1, the table's D call, lacks a check against the DNA. TRBV7-5 is reported as a pseudogene. CDR3 size: 16 residues. This chain's CDR3 is CVRRGYRDSSYNEQFF. As DNA, the CDR3 is TGTGTCAGAAGGGGGTACCGTGACAGCTCCTACAATGAGCAGTTCTTC.

The rearrangement joins TRBV10-1 to TRBJ2-7; 9 nucleotides agree with TRBD1. Germline CDR1 reads WNHNN; CDR2 reads SYGVQD (reference sequence). The CDR3 runs 15 residues. Trimming removed 6 bases from V and 5 bases from J; junction bases left unmatched: 11. DNA of the CDR3: TGCGCCAGCAGCGGACAGGGGAAAGGGAAGGACGAGCAGTACTTC. Translated: CASSGQGKGKDEQYF.